This T cell receptor (beta chain) derives from a study of blood T cell repertoires in COVID-19 (dated by TCRdb to 2020 to 2022). General notes on the study: Collaborator samples came from the United States, Italy and Spain and covered acute and convalescent phases of COVID-19. The prospective study material was composed of cDNA or gDNA derived from T cells, B-cell-depleted T cells, or PBMCs. The dataset comprised deeply sampled blood TCRbeta repertoires from subjects exposed to, actively infected with, or recovered from COVID-19. The repertoires were made available in a free public database intended to serve as a resource for research on the immune response to SARS-CoV-2. The samples were drawn from the first 160 participants of the ongoing ImmuneRACE study and from 950 to 1,500 subjects provided by 6 global collaborators. The sample metadata nearly always contained a de-identified subject ID, COVID-19 status, age in years and sex. Where available, HLA class I and class II types were obtained from metadata supplied by the sample provider rather than from assay-based typing.

Details on this clone: This receptor's antigen is unknown. No quality values exist for individual bases; no much larger clone is one base distant.

Results and caveats for the whole study, not just this receptor: How much clinical and demographic metadata was included differed by source and by participant, and the metadata was provided uncurated.

Whole blood was collected in K2EDTA tubes by collaborating institutions according to the institutions' own protocols. For TCRbeta analysis, collaborators shipped samples as frozen whole blood, isolated PBMCs, or DNA extracted from either of those sample types. The germline V gene (reference sequence) sets CDR1 to SGHNT and CDR2 to YYREEE. Trimming costs V 3 bases and J 0 bases, and their ends lie 7 bases apart. There are 14 amino acids in the CDR3, from cysteine to phenylalanine inclusive. The only DNA kept is the CDR3, 42 bases in frame from the first base. The immunoSEQ Assay, a bias-controlled multiplex PCR, was used to amplify TCRbeta CDR3 regions from genomic DNA. In the original analysis: The number of nucleated cells in each sample was estimated by amplification of reference gene primers within the assay. Sequence reads were collapsed and filtered to measure the absolute abundance of every unique TCRbeta CDR3 rearrangement. For each sample, productive Simpson clonality was calculated as the square root of Simpson's diversity index over productive rearrangements. TCRdb retrieved this table from immuneACCESS and kept in-frame rearrangements only. Not all clones are present; in checked studies, unresolved V genes account for under half, and no reason is known for the remainder. The D gene and trimming were derived from the DNA, and the V and J assignments and clone size from that table. In this sample the table shows about 170,000 clones, about 74% of which occur a single time. The ten largest clonotypes hold around 3% of the sample.

The sequence is built from TRBV5-4 and TRBJ2-1; the D gene cannot be resolved reliably. This sequence originates from a woman older than 75 with acute or convalescent COVID-19. The source material was peripheral blood. In nucleotides, the sequence is TGTGCCAGCAGCTCCGCCAGCTCCTACAATGAGCAGTTCTTC. Its amino acids are CASSSASSYNEQFF.